These 15 T cell receptor beta chains were sequenced from one sample in a study of Ad26.COV2.S vaccination and SARS-CoV-2 variants (dated by TCRdb to about 2021). This specimen's treatment or condition label, per the study, means: some 20 received Ad26.COV2.S at low or high dose, single or two shots; a few received placebo; per-sample allocation not given. For vaccine and placebo recipients, the sequenced repertoires came from samples collected on day 63 after the first injection. Preparation of the library involved the immunoSEQ multiplex PCR assay. TCRdb provides this immuneACCESS table in a form limited to in-frame rearrangements. Some clones are lacking; in checked studies, under half of them reflect an unresolved V gene, and why the rest are absent is not known. The sample yields about 450,000 clones; 89% were counted once. The ten most abundant clones make up approximately 2.5% of the sample.

The source material was peripheral blood, sampled in a trial of Ad26.COV2.S vaccine versus placebo. The receptors were gathered from a person aged 18-65 years who received the Ad26.COV2.S COVID-19 vaccine or a placebo.

This chain links TRBV10-3 with TRBJ2-5; 10 bases align to TRBD1. Trimming took 8 bases from V and 2 from J; bases not matched to a gene: 2. The CDR3 sequence is 13 residues long. Germline V gives CDR1 ENHRY, CDR2 SYGVKD. DNA of the CDR3: TGTGCCATCTGGGACAGGGGTCAAGAGACCCAGTACTTC. Protein: CAIWDRGQETQYF.

The chain has TRBV6-1 and TRBJ1-2; D is perhaps TRBD1 (5 bases). V gave up 3 bases and J gave up 9 bases, with 14 bases separating them. The CDR3 has 13 residues. Germline values: CDR1 MNHNS, CDR2 SASEGT. The CDR3 DNA follows: TGTGCCAGCAGTGAGACAGCCTTTTATCGCTACACCTTC. This codes for CASSETAFYRYTF.

This clone has a single count. The J gene is TRBJ2-3, the V gene TRBV10-3, with a weak D call TRBD1 (6 bases). CDR3 length: 18 amino acids. The germline CDR1 and CDR2 sequences are ENHRY and SYGVKD. The V gene lost 0 bases and the J gene lost 6 bases, with 22 bases spanning the gap. The CDR3 spells CAISESQGQGSPRDTQYF. DNA for the CDR3: TGTGCCATCAGTGAGTCCCAGGGGCAGGGCAGCCCTCGGGATACGCAGTATTTT.

The chain joins TRBV9 to TRBJ2-3, with D hard to call. The CDR3 is made up of 14 amino acids. Germline V gives CDR1 SGDLS, CDR2 YYNGEE. V was pared by 3 bases and J by 2 bases, with 10 bases between. For the CDR3, the DNA is TGTGCCAGCAGCGCACTAACCGACACAGATACGCAGTATTTT. Translation gives CASSALTDTDTQYF.

The chain employs TRBV24-1 and TRBJ2-5, with 7 nucleotides matching TRBD2. Losses at the gene ends were 9 bases for V and 1 base for J; bases not matched to a gene: 4. CDR1 and CDR2 from the germline V gene are KGHDR and SFDVKD. The length of the CDR3 is 13 residues. For the CDR3, the DNA is TGTGCCACCCAAGGGACTATCCAAGAGACCCAGTACTTC. Translated, it gives CATQGTIQETQYF.

The rearrangement joins TRBV21-1 to TRBJ2-1; the table's D call of TRBD1 was not tested on the DNA. TRBV21-1 is a pseudogene. This CDR3 contains 14 residues. DNA for the CDR3: TGTGCCAGCAGCACCCGACAGGGTAGGAATGAGCAGTTCTTC. Protein product: CASSTRQGRNEQFF.

This clone was found a few times. The rearrangement joins TRBV5-1 to TRBJ2-1; D possibly corresponds to TRBD2 (5 bases). The CDR3 sequence is 13 residues long. Trimming removed 2 bases at V and 7 bases at J, with 10 bases between. Germline V CDR1 and CDR2: SGHRS, YFSETQ. The CDR3, as DNA: TGCGCCAGCAGCTTTGGAGGTAGGAATGAGCAGTTCTTC. Residues: CASSFGGRNEQFF.

The V and J genes are TRBV27 and TRBJ2-3; D not certain. The germline V gene has CDR1 MNHEY and CDR2 SMNVEV (reference sequence). This CDR3 has 18 residues. With 1 base removed from V and 0 bases from J, the gap between germline ends came to 17 bases. CDR3 in DNA: TGTGCCAGCAGTTTATATGGCGCGTTTGCTCCTAGCACAGATACGCAGTATTTT. Protein sequence: CASSLYGAFAPSTDTQYF.

The chain recombines TRBV4-2 with TRBJ2-2; D is possibly TRBD1 (6 bases). Per germline, CDR1 LGHNA and CDR2 YNFKEQ. This CDR3 contains 14 residues. V lost 2 bases and J 6 bases, leaving 10 bases between the germline ends. The CDR3 loop reads CASSQIEGAGELFF. The DNA of the CDR3 is TGTGCCAGCAGCCAAATTGAGGGGGCCGGGGAGCTGTTTTTT.

The rearrangement joins TRBV28 to TRBJ2-7, with 8 bases that match TRBD1. The CDR3 sequence is 14 residues long. The V segment lost 3 bases and the J segment 2 bases; nucleotides outside the gene matches: 3. The germline V gene encodes CDR1 MDHEN and CDR2 SYDVKM. The CDR3 DNA sequence: TGTGCCAGCAGTTTCGCGACAGGGGCCTACGAGCAGTACTTC. It codes for CASSFATGAYEQYF.

The rearrangement uses TRBV19 and TRBJ2-7; D perhaps matches TRBD2 (6 bases). Germline assignment: CDR1 LNHDA and CDR2 SQIVND (reference sequence). Trimming took off 4 bases at V and 6 bases at J, with 13 bases between the two ends. The CDR3 consists of 13 residues. In nucleotides, the CDR3 is TGTGCCAGTAGTAGAAGCCAGGGAGGCGAGCAGTACTTC. Its translation: CASSRSQGGEQYF. Full variable domain (remainder filled in from reference TRBV19 and TRBJ2-7): DGGITQSPKYLFRKEGQNVTLSCEQNLNHDAMYWYRQDPGQGLRLIYYSQIVNDFQKGDIAEGYSVSREKKESFPLTVTSAQKNPTAFYLCASSRSQGGEQYFGPGTRLTVT.

J is TRBJ2-5 and V is TRBV7-6, with D perhaps TRBD2 (6 bases). V lost 3 bases, J lost 1 base, and 12 bases lay in between. Per germline, CDR1 SGHVS and CDR2 FNYEAQ. The CDR3 has 15 amino acids. This CDR3 reads CASSFTGTRQETQYF. CDR3 nucleotide sequence: TGTGCCAGCAGCTTTACTGGGACTCGCCAAGAGACCCAGTACTTC.

The chain has TRBV6-4 and TRBJ1-1, with D hard to call. Germline V gene lookup returns CDR1 MRHNA and CDR2 SNTAGT. The CDR3 is 9 amino acids. Deletions cut 7 bases from V and 12 bases from J, with 9 bases between. The CDR3 sequence: CASTCRTFF. The CDR3 DNA sequence: TGTGCCAGCACTTGTAGGACTTTCTTT.

V and J are TRBV24-1 and TRBJ2-1; D not resolved. Between the trimmed V and J ends, which lost 4 bases and 7 bases, there was a span of 16 bases. Germline V gene data show CDR1 as KGHDR and CDR2 as SFDVKD. The CDR3 has 15 amino acids. CDR3 in amino acids: CATSDPAGPGNEQFF. CDR3 DNA: TGTGCCACCAGTGACCCGGCCGGGCCTGGGAATGAGCAGTTCTTC.

The V call is TRBV19, the J call TRBJ1-6; 7 nucleotides align to TRBD1. CDR1 is LNHDA, CDR2 SQIVND, per germline (reference sequence). The CDR3 consists of 15 residues. V dropped 6 bases and J dropped 9; count of bases not matched to a gene: 11. For the CDR3, the DNA is TGTGCCAGTAGAGAAAACAGGGGTGATACTTCACCCCTCCACTTT. It specifies CASRENRGDTSPLHF.